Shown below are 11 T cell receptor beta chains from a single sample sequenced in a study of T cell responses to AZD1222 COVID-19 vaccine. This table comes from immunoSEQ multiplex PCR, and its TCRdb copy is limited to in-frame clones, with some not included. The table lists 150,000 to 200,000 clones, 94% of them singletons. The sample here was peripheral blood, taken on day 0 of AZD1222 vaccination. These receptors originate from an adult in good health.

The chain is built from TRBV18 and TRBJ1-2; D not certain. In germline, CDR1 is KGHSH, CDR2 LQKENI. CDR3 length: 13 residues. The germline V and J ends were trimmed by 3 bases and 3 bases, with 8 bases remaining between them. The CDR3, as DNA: TGTGCCAGCTCACCGGCTCTTTACTATGGCTACACCTTC. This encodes CASSPALYYGYTF.

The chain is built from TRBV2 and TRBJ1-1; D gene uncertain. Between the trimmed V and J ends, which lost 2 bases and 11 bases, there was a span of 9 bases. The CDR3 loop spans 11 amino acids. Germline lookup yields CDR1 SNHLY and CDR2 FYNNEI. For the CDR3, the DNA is TGTGCCAGCAGTGAAACGCTGGGGGCTTTCTTT. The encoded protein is CASSETLGAFF. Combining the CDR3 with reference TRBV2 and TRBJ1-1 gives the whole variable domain EPEVTQTPSHQVTQMGQEVILRCVPISNHLYFYWYRQILGQKVEFLVSFYNNEISEKSEIFDDQFSVERPDGSNFTLKIRSTKLEDSAMYFCASSETLGAFFGQGTRLTVV.

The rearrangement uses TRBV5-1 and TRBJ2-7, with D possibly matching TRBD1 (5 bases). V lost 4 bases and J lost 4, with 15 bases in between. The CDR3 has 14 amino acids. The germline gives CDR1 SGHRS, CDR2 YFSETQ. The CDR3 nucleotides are TGCGCCAGCAGCCAACAGGCGGATATATACGAGCAGTACTTC. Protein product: CASSQQADIYEQYF.

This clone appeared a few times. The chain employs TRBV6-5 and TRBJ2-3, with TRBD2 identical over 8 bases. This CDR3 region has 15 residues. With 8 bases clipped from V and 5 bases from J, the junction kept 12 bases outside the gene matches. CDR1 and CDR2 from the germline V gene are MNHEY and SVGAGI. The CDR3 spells CASASSGSLGDTQYF. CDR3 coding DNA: TGTGCCAGCGCCTCGAGCGGGAGCTTGGGAGATACGCAGTATTTT.

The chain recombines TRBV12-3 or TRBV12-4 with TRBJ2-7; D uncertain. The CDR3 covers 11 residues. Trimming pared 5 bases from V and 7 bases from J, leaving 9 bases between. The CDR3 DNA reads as TGTGCCAGCAGTCAAGCTAGTGAGCAGTACTTC. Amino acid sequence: CASSQASEQYF.

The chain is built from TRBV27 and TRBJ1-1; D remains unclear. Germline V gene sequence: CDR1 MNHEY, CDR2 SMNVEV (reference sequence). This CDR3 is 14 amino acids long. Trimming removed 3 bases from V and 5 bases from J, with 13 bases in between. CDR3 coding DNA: TGTGCCAGCAGTTTGGTGGGTTTGGTTACTGAAGCTTTCTTT. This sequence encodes CASSLVGLVTEAFF.

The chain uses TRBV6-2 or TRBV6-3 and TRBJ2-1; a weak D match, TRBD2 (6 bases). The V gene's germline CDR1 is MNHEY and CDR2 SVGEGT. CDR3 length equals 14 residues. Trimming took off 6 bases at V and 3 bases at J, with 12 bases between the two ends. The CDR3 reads CASSTSLYYNEQFF. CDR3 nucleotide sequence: TGTGCCAGCAGCACTAGCCTTTACTACAATGAGCAGTTCTTC.

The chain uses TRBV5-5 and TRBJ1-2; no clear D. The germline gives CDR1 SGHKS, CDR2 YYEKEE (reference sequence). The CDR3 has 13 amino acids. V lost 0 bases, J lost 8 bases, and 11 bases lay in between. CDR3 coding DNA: TGTGCCAGCAGCTTGGGAGGAACGTACGGCTACACCTTC. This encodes CASSLGGTYGYTF.

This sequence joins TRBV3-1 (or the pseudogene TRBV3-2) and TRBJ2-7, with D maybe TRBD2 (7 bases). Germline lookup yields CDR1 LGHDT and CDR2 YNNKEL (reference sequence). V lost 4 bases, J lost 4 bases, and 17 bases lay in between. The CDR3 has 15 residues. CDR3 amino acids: CASSPGAGQGYEQYF. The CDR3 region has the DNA TGTGCCAGCAGCCCCGGAGCGGGGCAGGGGTACGAGCAGTACTTC.

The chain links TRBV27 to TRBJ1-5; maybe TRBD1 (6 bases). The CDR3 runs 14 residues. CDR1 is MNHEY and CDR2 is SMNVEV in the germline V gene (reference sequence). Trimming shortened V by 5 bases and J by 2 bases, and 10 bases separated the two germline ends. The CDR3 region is CASSPHRGNQPQHF. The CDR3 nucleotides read TGTGCCAGCAGTCCGCACAGGGGCAATCAGCCCCAGCATTTT.

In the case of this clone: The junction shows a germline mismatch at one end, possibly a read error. CDR3 loop: CASSGSGYGYTF. The CDR3 DNA is TGTGCTAGCAGCGGATCCGGATATGGCTACACCTTC. The chain couples TRBV28 to TRBJ1-2, with D hard to call. CDR1 is MDHEN, CDR2 SYDVKM, per germline. The CDR3 is 12 residues long.